This T cell receptor beta chain was retrieved from a study of cytomegalovirus exposure and HLA in healthy donors. Deletions cut 6 bases from V and 13 bases from J, with 24 bases between. This CDR3 has 14 amino acids. Germline V gene sequence: CDR1 LNHDA, CDR2 SQIVND (reference sequence). The study ran its PCR with 60 Vbeta and 13 Jbeta primers. Repertoires were generated with immunoSEQ multiplex PCR, while TCRdb's copy carries only in-frame clones and drops some. The table records approximately 280,000 clones, 85% to 90% of them present only once. The TCR originated in a woman aged 18-30 years in good health and CMV-seronegative. Sequenced: PBMCs. The V and J genes are TRBV19 and TRBJ1-2; D is perhaps TRBD1 (6 bases). The CDR3, as DNA: TGTGCCAGTAGCATCGGGACATCGTTTTTATCGGGCACCTTC. Translating it yields CASSIGTSFLSGTF.